A selection of T cell receptor beta chains follows, all from one sample in a study of blood T cell repertoires in COVID-19. The method was immunoSEQ multiplex PCR; TCRdb's version includes in-frame clones alone and lacks a portion of them. This sample has about 230,000 clones, with roughly 79% found just once. Sequenced input: peripheral blood. The receptors were sampled from an elderly woman with COVID-19, enrolled during active disease. The conserved cysteine and the conserved F or W are not part of the CDR3 here. D genes are given only for firm matches. A clone size is listed for some rows: how often the clone was seen (once, few, many), or a class if it is expanded.

clone size	D gene	V gene	J gene	CDR3 protein
.	TRBD1	TRBV28	TRBJ1-4	ASRGQGANEKLF
.	.	TRBV4-1	TRBJ1-6	ASSQVLSGRGAYNSPLH
.	.	TRBV5-4	TRBJ2-5	ASSVTGGGGGETQY
.	TRBD2	TRBV4-2	TRBJ2-1	ASSQEVSGKTEFSYNEQF
.	TRBD1	TRBV4-1	TRBJ1-2	ASSQEAGGNYGYT
.	TRBD1	TRBV6-2/TRBV6-3	TRBJ2-7	ASSPQPGTAKSSYEQY
.	.	TRBV5-1	TRBJ2-5	ASTLGEGGETQY
.	.	TRBV7-6	TRBJ1-1	ASSVVGVTEAF
few	.	TRBV24-1	TRBJ1-1	ATSDPGDGTEAF
.	TRBD1	TRBV6-5	TRBJ1-4	ASTIRATGEGKLF
.	.	TRBV7-9	TRBJ1-3	ASSLVVDWGPSSGNTIY
once	TRBD1	TRBV24-1	TRBJ2-2	ATMGQGDTGELF
.	.	TRBV7-3	TRBJ2-5	ASSRGQTETQY
few	.	TRBV7-9	TRBJ2-7	ASSLEGGKVEQY
few	.	TRBV18	TRBJ1-1	ASSSARDTEAF
.	.	TRBV5-1	TRBJ2-3	ASRGQTSTDTQY
once	.	TRBV15	TRBJ1-4	ATSRDRATNEKLF
.	.	TRBV7-3	TRBJ1-1	ASSPAGGRRTEAF
.	.	TRBV10-3	TRBJ1-1	AISVEGENTEAF
once	TRBD1	TRBV3-1/TRBV3-2	TRBJ1-2	ASGDRAYGYT
.	TRBD2	TRBV5-1	TRBJ2-4	ASSLGGGRNIQY
once	TRBD1	TRBV5-1	TRBJ1-4	ASSFDRGGEKLF
.	.	TRBV3-1/TRBV3-2	TRBJ1-1	ASSQASRGWTNTEAF
.	.	TRBV5-1	TRBJ2-2	ASSLLTLNTGELF
.	TRBD1	TRBV10-1	TRBJ1-6	ARSRQGDSPLH
.	TRBD1	TRBV29-1	TRBJ1-3	SVGGTGGNTIY
.	TRBD1	TRBV2	TRBJ1-1	ASNRQGRNTEAF
.	TRBD1	TRBV6-1	TRBJ1-2	ASSEPHRGYGYT